This TCR beta chain was identified in a study of CD8 T cells in ankylosing spondylitis. On this clonotype itself: The target antigen is unknown.

In TCRdb, the 5' RACE reads were re-called with MiXCR into one record per CDR3 protein. Of 650,000 to 800,000 distinct CDR3 sequences listed, roughly 19% are singletons. Regarding the study as a whole: Made up of eight highly homologous variants, a TCR beta motif appeared characteristic of ankylosing spondylitis blood.

The CDR3 runs to 14 residues. Trimming left V 4 bases short and J 3 bases short, with 15 bases between. Germline CDR1 and CDR2: SQVTM and ANQGSEA. The clonotype comes from a male donor with ankylosing spondylitis. The source material was blood, either unsorted or a sorted T cell fraction (not recorded which). The genes are TRBV29-1 and TRBJ2-5; D possibly matches TRBD1 or TRBD2 (6 bases each). This CDR3 is CSVGPPGAEETQYF. The CDR3 DNA is TGCAGCGTTGGCCCACCGGGGGCCGAAGAGACCCAGTACTTC.